These T cell receptor beta chains were read from a single sample in a study of blood T cell repertoires in COVID-19. Assay used: immunoSEQ multiplex PCR; TCRdb lists only in-frame clones, some missing. In the table there are tens of thousands of clones, approximately 86% of which are singletons. Specimen: peripheral blood. The receptor set was obtained from a human donor with acute or convalescent COVID-19. The donor label of this sample is uncertain. Both conserved end residues are part of each CDR3. Each record gives: CDR3 protein, CDR3 DNA, D gene, V gene, J gene, clone size. A D gene is named only where the DNA matches it firmly. Clone size, where shown, is once, few, many, or a class for clones that have expanded.

CDR3 protein: CASSYLGGPGGGYTF; CDR3 DNA: TGTGCCAGCAGTTACTTAGGGGGACCTGGAGGAGGCTACACCTTC; D gene: NA; V gene: TRBV6-2/TRBV6-3; J gene: TRBJ1-2; clone size: NA
CDR3 protein: CASSRTGTQGSYEQYF; CDR3 DNA: TGTGCCAGCAGCAGGACCGGGACACAGGGATCCTACGAGCAGTACTTC; D gene: NA; V gene: TRBV3-1/TRBV3-2; J gene: TRBJ2-7; clone size: NA
CDR3 protein: CASAENTEAFF; CDR3 DNA: TGTGCCAGCGCAGAGAACACTGAAGCTTTCTTT; D gene: NA; V gene: TRBV6-5; J gene: TRBJ1-1; clone size: NA
CDR3 protein: CAWSVNSGETQYF; CDR3 DNA: TGTGCCTGGAGTGTCAATAGCGGGGAGACCCAGTACTTC; D gene: TRBD2; V gene: TRBV30; J gene: TRBJ2-5; clone size: NA
CDR3 protein: CASSSGTAYEQYF; CDR3 DNA: TGTGCCAGCTCTTCCGGGACAGCCTACGAGCAGTACTTC; D gene: TRBD1; V gene: TRBV18; J gene: TRBJ2-7; clone size: NA
CDR3 protein: CASSRGSGGFRNIQYF; CDR3 DNA: TGTGCCAGCAGCAGAGGTAGCGGGGGTTTTCGAAACATTCAGTACTTC; D gene: TRBD2; V gene: TRBV11-2; J gene: TRBJ2-4; clone size: NA
CDR3 protein: CASSLGTSGGVRETQYF; CDR3 DNA: TGTGCCAGCAGCTTGGGGACTAGCGGGGGGGTACGAGAGACCCAGTACTTC; D gene: TRBD2; V gene: TRBV5-4; J gene: TRBJ2-5; clone size: NA
CDR3 protein: CASRVDRGGETQYF; CDR3 DNA: TGTGCCAGCAGAGTGGACAGGGGGGGGGAGACCCAGTACTTC; D gene: TRBD1; V gene: TRBV5-4; J gene: TRBJ2-5; clone size: once
CDR3 protein: CASSLGGEGLRADTQYF; CDR3 DNA: TGTGCCAGCAGCCTCGGTGGGGAGGGACTGAGGGCAGATACGCAGTATTTT; D gene: NA; V gene: TRBV21-1; J gene: TRBJ2-3; clone size: NA
CDR3 protein: CASSRDFEAFF; CDR3 DNA: TGTGCCAGCAGCCGGGACTTTGAAGCTTTCTTT; D gene: NA; V gene: TRBV5-6; J gene: TRBJ1-1; clone size: NA
CDR3 protein: CASSEGAHGNEKLFF; CDR3 DNA: TGCGCCAGCAGCGAAGGGGCGCACGGTAATGAAAAACTGTTTTTT; D gene: NA; V gene: TRBV5-1; J gene: TRBJ1-4; clone size: NA
CDR3 protein: CASSVRPGRGDTQYF; CDR3 DNA: TGTGCCAGCAGCGTACGGCCCGGTCGAGGAGATACGCAGTATTTT; D gene: NA; V gene: TRBV9; J gene: TRBJ2-3; clone size: NA
CDR3 protein: CASSPQGPNQPQHF; CDR3 DNA: TGTGCCAGCAGCCCGCAGGGCCCCAATCAGCCCCAGCATTTT; D gene: NA; V gene: TRBV27; J gene: TRBJ1-5; clone size: NA
CDR3 protein: CAISESGGGQPQHF; CDR3 DNA: TGTGCCATCAGTGAGTCGGGGGGGGGTCAGCCCCAGCATTTT; D gene: NA; V gene: TRBV10-3; J gene: TRBJ1-5; clone size: NA
CDR3 protein: CASGLVPDRGSGYTF; CDR3 DNA: TGTGCTAGTGGTTTGGTCCCGGACAGGGGTAGTGGCTACACCTTC; D gene: TRBD1; V gene: TRBV12-5; J gene: TRBJ1-2; clone size: NA
CDR3 protein: CSVGLAGTFYEQYF; CDR3 DNA: TGCAGCGTTGGCCTAGCAGGGACTTTCTACGAGCAGTACTTC; D gene: NA; V gene: TRBV29-1; J gene: TRBJ2-7; clone size: once
CDR3 protein: CASSPLTGGVGAFF; CDR3 DNA: TGTGCCAGTAGTCCATTGACAGGGGGCGTCGGAGCTTTCTTT; D gene: TRBD1; V gene: TRBV19; J gene: TRBJ1-1; clone size: once
CDR3 protein: CASSVTQRAGELFF; CDR3 DNA: TGTGCCAGCAGCGTTACCCAGCGTGCCGGGGAGCTGTTTTTT; D gene: NA; V gene: TRBV9; J gene: TRBJ2-2; clone size: NA
CDR3 protein: CASSLTGPHLYEQYF; CDR3 DNA: TGTGCCAGCAGTTTAACCGGTCCCCATCTCTACGAGCAGTACTTC; D gene: NA; V gene: TRBV27; J gene: TRBJ2-7; clone size: NA
CDR3 protein: CASSPQGVVTDTQYF; CDR3 DNA: TGTGCCAGCAGCCCACAGGGGGTAGTCACAGATACGCAGTATTTT; D gene: TRBD1; V gene: TRBV7-8; J gene: TRBJ2-3; clone size: NA
CDR3 protein: CASSATSGTAEQYF; CDR3 DNA: TGTGCCAGCAGCGCGACATCCGGGACAGCTGAGCAGTACTTC; D gene: TRBD1; V gene: TRBV7-3; J gene: TRBJ2-7; clone size: NA
CDR3 protein: CASSRTGHQGEAFF; CDR3 DNA: TGTGCCAGCAGCCGGACAGGGCACCAGGGGGAAGCTTTCTTT; D gene: TRBD1; V gene: TRBV5-4; J gene: TRBJ1-1; clone size: NA
CDR3 protein: CASSPDRPLPGNTIYF; CDR3 DNA: TGTGCCAGCTCGCCAGACAGGCCCCTACCTGGAAACACCATATATTTT; D gene: NA; V gene: TRBV18; J gene: TRBJ1-3; clone size: NA
CDR3 protein: CASSGLAGTSADTQYF; CDR3 DNA: TGTGCCAGTAGTGGGCTAGCGGGGACAAGTGCAGATACGCAGTATTTT; D gene: TRBD2; V gene: TRBV19; J gene: TRBJ2-3; clone size: NA
CDR3 protein: CAISESGGRGEKLFF; CDR3 DNA: TGTGCCATCAGTGAGTCTGGAGGGAGGGGTGAAAAACTGTTTTTT; D gene: NA; V gene: TRBV10-3; J gene: TRBJ1-4; clone size: once
CDR3 protein: CASSLDSTSTDTQYF; CDR3 DNA: TGTGCCAGCAGCTTAGACAGCACGAGCACAGATACGCAGTATTTT; D gene: NA; V gene: TRBV7-8; J gene: TRBJ2-3; clone size: NA
CDR3 protein: CASSPGASGNTIYF; CDR3 DNA: TGTGCCAGCTCACCAGGGGCAAGTGGAAACACCATATATTTT; D gene: NA; V gene: TRBV18; J gene: TRBJ1-3; clone size: few
CDR3 protein: CASSLVGSENTEAFF; CDR3 DNA: TGCGCCAGCAGCTTGGTGGGCAGTGAGAACACTGAAGCTTTCTTT; D gene: NA; V gene: TRBV5-1; J gene: TRBJ1-1; clone size: NA
CDR3 protein: CASSSLRETGGETQYF; CDR3 DNA: TGTGCCAGCAGCTCCCTCCGGGAGACCGGCGGGGAGACCCAGTACTTC; D gene: NA; V gene: TRBV5-4; J gene: TRBJ2-5; clone size: NA
CDR3 protein: CATSLDPSGGETQYF; CDR3 DNA: TGTGCCACCTCACTGGACCCCTCAGGAGGAGAGACCCAGTACTTC; D gene: NA; V gene: TRBV10-3; J gene: TRBJ2-5; clone size: NA
CDR3 protein: CACRTSGSYEQYF; CDR3 DNA: TGTGCCTGCCGGACTAGCGGCTCCTACGAGCAGTACTTC; D gene: TRBD2; V gene: TRBV6-5; J gene: TRBJ2-7; clone size: NA
CDR3 protein: CASSLSGGAGETQYF; CDR3 DNA: TGTGCCAGCAGCCTTAGCGGGGGGGCAGGGGAGACCCAGTACTTC; D gene: TRBD2; V gene: TRBV6-2/TRBV6-3; J gene: TRBJ2-5; clone size: NA
CDR3 protein: CASVDVPGDHGYTF; CDR3 DNA: TGTGCCAGTGTGGACGTTCCAGGGGATCATGGCTACACCTTC; D gene: NA; V gene: TRBV19; J gene: TRBJ1-2; clone size: NA
CDR3 protein: CASRKDRNTGELFF; CDR3 DNA: TGTGCCAGTAGGAAGGACAGGAACACCGGGGAGCTGTTTTTT; D gene: NA; V gene: TRBV19; J gene: TRBJ2-2; clone size: NA
CDR3 protein: CASSPQSGAYEQYF; CDR3 DNA: TGCGCCAGCAGCCCACAGTCCGGGGCCTACGAGCAGTACTTC; D gene: NA; V gene: TRBV5-1; J gene: TRBJ2-7; clone size: few
CDR3 protein: CASSQERLAGAYEQYF; CDR3 DNA: TGTGCCAGCAGCCAAGAACGACTAGCGGGGGCCTACGAGCAGTACTTC; D gene: TRBD2; V gene: TRBV3-1/TRBV3-2; J gene: TRBJ2-7; clone size: NA
CDR3 protein: CASSPQERSYEQYF; CDR3 DNA: TGTGCCAGCAGCCCTCAAGAGAGATCCTACGAGCAGTACTTC; D gene: NA; V gene: TRBV9; J gene: TRBJ2-7; clone size: NA
CDR3 protein: CASSEREAGRYYGYTF; CDR3 DNA: TGTGCCAGCAGTGAACGGGAGGCAGGGAGATACTATGGCTACACCTTC; D gene: NA; V gene: TRBV6-1; J gene: TRBJ1-2; clone size: few
CDR3 protein: CASSLASGDTQYF; CDR3 DNA: TGTGCCAGCAGTCTGGCCTCGGGAGATACGCAGTATTTT; D gene: NA; V gene: TRBV12-3/TRBV12-4; J gene: TRBJ2-3; clone size: NA
CDR3 protein: CASSEEGTDLYEQYF; CDR3 DNA: TGTGCCAGCAGTGAAGAGGGGACAGACCTCTACGAGCAGTACTTC; D gene: TRBD1; V gene: TRBV6-1; J gene: TRBJ2-7; clone size: NA
CDR3 protein: CASSQDPGTGGGYTF; CDR3 DNA: TGCGCCAGCAGCCAAGATCCCGGGACAGGGGGCGGCTACACCTTC; D gene: TRBD1; V gene: TRBV4-1; J gene: TRBJ1-2; clone size: NA
CDR3 protein: CASSDGHGSQETQYF; CDR3 DNA: TGTGCCAGCAGTGATGGACATGGCTCTCAAGAGACCCAGTACTTC; D gene: NA; V gene: TRBV7-6; J gene: TRBJ2-5; clone size: NA
CDR3 protein: CASSLRSNQPQHF; CDR3 DNA: TGTGCCAGCAGTTTGAGGAGCAATCAGCCCCAGCATTTT; D gene: NA; V gene: TRBV12-3/TRBV12-4; J gene: TRBJ1-5; clone size: NA
CDR3 protein: CASSDHPGQGNTEAFF; CDR3 DNA: TGTGCCAGCAGCGACCACCCGGGACAGGGGAACACTGAAGCTTTCTTT; D gene: TRBD1; V gene: TRBV9; J gene: TRBJ1-1; clone size: NA
CDR3 protein: CASSPQRAVPTTNEKLFF; CDR3 DNA: TGTGCCAGCTCACCACAGAGGGCAGTCCCTACAACTAATGAAAAACTGTTTTTT; D gene: NA; V gene: TRBV18; J gene: TRBJ1-4; clone size: NA
CDR3 protein: CASSPNGLAGGVEQFF; CDR3 DNA: TGTGCCAGCAGCCCTAACGGACTAGCGGGAGGGGTTGAGCAGTTCTTC; D gene: TRBD2; V gene: TRBV7-2; J gene: TRBJ2-1; clone size: NA
CDR3 protein: CASSPVAEQETQYF; CDR3 DNA: TGTGCCAGCAGCCCCGTAGCGGAACAAGAGACCCAGTACTTC; D gene: NA; V gene: TRBV4-2; J gene: TRBJ2-5; clone size: NA
CDR3 protein: CASSEGQITDTQYF; CDR3 DNA: TGTGCCAGCAGTGAAGGGCAGATCACAGATACGCAGTATTTT; D gene: NA; V gene: TRBV2; J gene: TRBJ2-3; clone size: NA
CDR3 protein: CASSQVGARNQPQHF; CDR3 DNA: TGTGCCAGCAGCCAAGTGGGGGCACGCAATCAGCCCCAGCATTTT; D gene: NA; V gene: TRBV4-2; J gene: TRBJ1-5; clone size: NA
CDR3 protein: CASSSGHPSQPQHF; CDR3 DNA: TGTGCCAGCAGCTCGGGACATCCAAGTCAGCCCCAGCATTTT; D gene: NA; V gene: TRBV7-2; J gene: TRBJ1-5; clone size: NA
CDR3 protein: CASSPRLGGDQETQYF; CDR3 DNA: TGTGCCAGCAGCCCGAGATTAGGGGGGGACCAAGAGACCCAGTACTTC; D gene: NA; V gene: TRBV5-4; J gene: TRBJ2-5; clone size: NA
CDR3 protein: CASSSHQGLDLTDTQYF; CDR3 DNA: TGTGCCAGCAGCTCCCACCAGGGACTAGACCTCACAGATACGCAGTATTTT; D gene: TRBD2; V gene: TRBV9; J gene: TRBJ2-3; clone size: NA
CDR3 protein: CASTLPGQITDTQYF; CDR3 DNA: TGTGCCAGCACCCTCCCGGGACAGATCACAGATACGCAGTATTTT; D gene: TRBD1; V gene: TRBV7-2; J gene: TRBJ2-3; clone size: NA